The rows below give T cell receptor beta chains drawn from one sample of a study of cytomegalovirus exposure and HLA in healthy donors. The assay was immunoSEQ multiplex PCR, and TCRdb's table has in-frame clones only and misses some. Of 190,000 or so clones detected, roughly 78% appear once; the ten largest clones hold 0.6% to 0.7%. Input material: PBMCs. Receptor source: a boy younger than 18 in good health and CMV-seronegative. Both conserved end residues are trimmed from each CDR3.

v_call	j_call	cdr3_length	cdr3_aa
TRBV6-1	TRBJ2-7	11	ATRGIAGYEQY
TRBV6-6	TRBJ2-1	11	ASLTTGENEQF
TRBV9	TRBJ1-6	13	ASSVEGYAASPLH
TRBV5-1	TRBJ1-1	12	ASSLVLSNTEAF
TRBV19	TRBJ1-2	11	ASSIMAGNGYT
TRBV7-2	TRBJ2-7	14	ASSFGGIGVAYEQY
TRBV19	TRBJ1-2	10	ASVSWGLGYT
TRBV7-6	TRBJ2-7	12	ASSLVAGTYEQY
TRBV25-1	TRBJ1-4	13	ASSLPGQGSEKLF
TRBV7-3	TRBJ2-1	14	ASSPRASGPNGEQF
TRBV2	TRBJ1-4	12	ASTVQGSVEKLF
TRBV5-4	TRBJ1-1	11	ASSSSGGTEAF
TRBV6-5	TRBJ1-2	11	ASSRQGAGGYT
TRBV6-6	TRBJ1-2	14	ASSYNGQKEVFGYT
TRBV9	TRBJ2-7	14	ASSVEGQGRPYEQY
TRBV5-1	TRBJ1-4	15	ASSLRTGSATNEKLF
TRBV5-1	TRBJ2-1	13	ASSFTRGGFNEQF
TRBV11-1	TRBJ1-2	12	ASSWNDRDYGYT
TRBV6-5	TRBJ2-2	12	ASRRRRGNGELF
TRBV27	TRBJ1-6	11	ASRLTGNSPLH
TRBV7-9	TRBJ2-2	14	ASSRTPQRITGELF
TRBV27	TRBJ2-7	14	ASSLQGAVSSYEQY
TRBV18	TRBJ2-2	13	ASSPFGQQTGELF
TRBV6-1	TRBJ1-6	18	ASSEVSFQGVSSYNSPLH
TRBV7-8	TRBJ2-7	13	ASSLRDRRPYEQY
TRBV9	TRBJ1-3	15	ASSVEGLGASGNTIY
TRBV19	TRBJ1-2	13	ASSGAGPPNYGYT
TRBV11-2	TRBJ2-7	13	ASSLEGTGAYEQY
TRBV5-4	TRBJ1-4	11	ASSLYGNEKLF
TRBV10-3	TRBJ2-2	14	AISESGGAGTGELF
TRBV4-3	TRBJ2-1	14	ASSQGSGPSYNEQF
TRBV5-1	TRBJ1-2	14	ASSLGEGRGIYGYT
TRBV7-8	TRBJ2-1	11	ASSRGGLNEQF
TRBV30	TRBJ2-5	11	ACSTSDNRPQY
TRBV19	TRBJ2-2	11	ASSKERQGELF
TRBV6-1	TRBJ1-5	13	ASSPGTDSNQPQH
TRBV5-4	TRBJ2-7	10	ASSLIGSEQY
TRBV6-6	TRBJ1-1	13	ASSYLGRENTEAF
TRBV7-8	TRBJ2-1	18	ASRWAPAVSDISSYNEQF